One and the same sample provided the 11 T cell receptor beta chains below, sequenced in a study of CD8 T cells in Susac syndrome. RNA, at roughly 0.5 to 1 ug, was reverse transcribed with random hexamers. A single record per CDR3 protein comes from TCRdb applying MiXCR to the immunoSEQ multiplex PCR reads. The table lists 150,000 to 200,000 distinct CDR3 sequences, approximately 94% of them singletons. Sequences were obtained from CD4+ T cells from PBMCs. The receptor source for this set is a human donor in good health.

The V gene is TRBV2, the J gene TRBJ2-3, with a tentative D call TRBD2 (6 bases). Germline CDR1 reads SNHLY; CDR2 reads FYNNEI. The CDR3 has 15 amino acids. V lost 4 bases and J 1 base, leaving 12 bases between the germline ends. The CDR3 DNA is TGTGCCAGCAGTGGGCGGGACCGCGGCACAGATACGCAGTATTTT. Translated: CASSGRDRGTDTQYF.

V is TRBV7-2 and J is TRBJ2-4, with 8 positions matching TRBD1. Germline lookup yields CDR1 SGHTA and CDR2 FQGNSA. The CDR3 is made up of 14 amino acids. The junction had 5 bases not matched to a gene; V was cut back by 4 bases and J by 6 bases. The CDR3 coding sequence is TGTGCCAGCAGCTCGACAGGGGAGGCAAACATTCAGTACTTC. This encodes CASSSTGEANIQYF.

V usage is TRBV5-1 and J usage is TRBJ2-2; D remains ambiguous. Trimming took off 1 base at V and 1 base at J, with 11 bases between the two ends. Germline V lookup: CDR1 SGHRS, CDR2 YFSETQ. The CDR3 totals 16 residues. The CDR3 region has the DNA TGCGCCAGCAGCTTGTTCGGCCAGGAGAACACCGGGGAGCTGTTTTTT. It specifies CASSLFGQENTGELFF. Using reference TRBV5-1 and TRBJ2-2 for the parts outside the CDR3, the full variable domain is KAGVTQTPRYLIKTRGQQVTLSCSPISGHRSVSWYQQTPGQGLQFLFEYFSETQRNKGNFPGRFSGRQFSNSRSEMNVSTLELGDSALYLCASSLFGQENTGELFFGEGSRLTVL.

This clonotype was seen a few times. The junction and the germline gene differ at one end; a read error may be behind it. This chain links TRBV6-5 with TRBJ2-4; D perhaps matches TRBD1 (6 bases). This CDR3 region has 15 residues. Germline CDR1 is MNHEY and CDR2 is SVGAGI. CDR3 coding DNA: TGTGCCAGCAGTGACTCCGGGACAACCATTAACATTCAGTACTTC. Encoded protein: CASSDSGTTINIQYF.

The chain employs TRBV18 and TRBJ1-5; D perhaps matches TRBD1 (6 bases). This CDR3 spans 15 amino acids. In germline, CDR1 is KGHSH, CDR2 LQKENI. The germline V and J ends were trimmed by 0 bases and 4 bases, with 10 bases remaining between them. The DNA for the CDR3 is TGTGCCAGCTCACCACCGAACAGGGATAATCAGCCCCAGCATTTT. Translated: CASSPPNRDNQPQHF.

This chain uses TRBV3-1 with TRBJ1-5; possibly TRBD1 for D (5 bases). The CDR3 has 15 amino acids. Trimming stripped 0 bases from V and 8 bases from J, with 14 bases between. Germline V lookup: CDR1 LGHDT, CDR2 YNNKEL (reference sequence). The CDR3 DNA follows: TGTGCCAGCAGCCAAGATCCGACAGCCCCGGAGCCCCAGCATTTT. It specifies CASSQDPTAPEPQHF.

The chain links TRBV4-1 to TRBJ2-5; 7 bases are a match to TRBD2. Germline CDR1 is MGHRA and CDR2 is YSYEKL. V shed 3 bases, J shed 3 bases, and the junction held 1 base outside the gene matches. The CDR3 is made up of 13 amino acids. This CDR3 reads CASSHGGEETQYF. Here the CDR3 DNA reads TGCGCCAGCAGCCATGGGGGGGAAGAGACCCAGTACTTC.

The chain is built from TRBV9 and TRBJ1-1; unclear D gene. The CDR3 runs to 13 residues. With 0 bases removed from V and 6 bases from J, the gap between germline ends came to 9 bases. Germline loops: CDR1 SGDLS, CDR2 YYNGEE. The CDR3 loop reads CASSVAPGAEAFF. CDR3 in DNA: TGTGCCAGCAGCGTAGCTCCGGGCGCTGAAGCTTTCTTT.

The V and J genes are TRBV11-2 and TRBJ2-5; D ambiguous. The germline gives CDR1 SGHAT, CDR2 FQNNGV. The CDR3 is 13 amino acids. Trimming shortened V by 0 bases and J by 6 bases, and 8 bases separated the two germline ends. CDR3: CASSLEVLKTQYF. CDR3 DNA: TGTGCCAGCAGCTTAGAGGTCTTGAAGACCCAGTACTTC.

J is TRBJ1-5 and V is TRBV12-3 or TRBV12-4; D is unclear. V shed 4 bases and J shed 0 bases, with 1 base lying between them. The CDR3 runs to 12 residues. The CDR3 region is CASSYSNQPQHF. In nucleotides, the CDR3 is TGTGCCAGCAGTTATAGCAATCAGCCCCAGCATTTT.

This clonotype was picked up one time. The CDR3 is CASSPRGAGDTQYF. The CDR3 nucleotides read TGTGCCAGCAGCCCCCGGGGAGCCGGCGATACGCAGTATTTT. The rearrangement uses TRBV3-1 and TRBJ2-3; weak D call: TRBD2 (5 bases). Between the trimmed V and J ends, which lost 4 bases and 6 bases, there was a span of 14 bases. The germline gives CDR1 LGHDT, CDR2 YNNKEL (reference sequence). This CDR3 region has 14 residues.